This is a list of T cell receptor beta chains from one sample in a study of post-analysis software for immune sequencing data. TCRdb called the PCR reads again in MiXCR, with one record for every CDR3 protein. The sample lists 500,000 to 600,000 distinct CDR3 sequences, roughly 45% occurring once. Sequencing used blood. The receptor set was obtained from a girl under 18 with multiple sclerosis. CDR3s include the opening cysteine and the closing phenylalanine or tryptophan. D genes are given only for firm matches. The size of a clone is reported for some rows only, either as once, few or many, or as a class for expanded clones.

abundance | d_gene | j_gene | v_gene | CDR3aa | CDR3nt
NA | TRBD1 | TRBJ1-2 | TRBV12-3/TRBV12-4 | CASSRQGYYGYTF | TGTGCCAGCAGTAGACAGGGGTACTATGGCTACACCTTC
NA | TRBD2 | TRBJ2-3 | TRBV12-3/TRBV12-4 | CASSLIAGGGDTQYF | TGTGCCAGCAGTTTAATAGCGGGAGGGGGGGACACGCAGTATTTT
few | TRBD1 | TRBJ1-1 | TRBV29-1 | CSVVQGWGNTEAFF | TGCAGCGTCGTACAGGGGTGGGGGAACACTGAAGCTTTCTTT
few | TRBD2 | TRBJ2-1 | TRBV29-1 | CSVVSVGGPWSYNEQFF | TGCAGCGTCGTCAGTGTGGGAGGGCCATGGTCCTACAATGAGCAGTTCTTC
few | TRBD1 | TRBJ1-2 | TRBV7-2 | CASSSTGSNYGYTF | TGTGCCAGCAGCTCGACAGGGTCTAACTATGGCTACACCTTC
few | TRBD2 | TRBJ2-4 | TRBV12-3/TRBV12-4 | CASSSRLAEGQAKNIQYF | TGTGCCAGCAGTTCCCGACTAGCCGAAGGTCAGGCCAAAAACATTCAGTACTTC
few | NA | TRBJ2-7 | TRBV12-3/TRBV12-4 | CASSFGGNEQYF | TGTGCCAGCAGTTTTGGGGGGAACGAGCAGTACTTC
NA | NA | TRBJ1-2 | TRBV5-1 | CASSLEPSGYTF | TGCGCCAGCAGCTTAGAACCTTCGGGCTACACCTTC
NA | NA | TRBJ1-1 | TRBV5-5 | CASSAPGGGRTEAFF | TGTGCCAGCAGCGCCCCGGGTGGGGGGCGCACTGAAGCTTTCTTT
NA | NA | TRBJ2-7 | TRBV5-3 | CARSPPRGAYEQYF | TGTGCCAGAAGTCCTCCAAGGGGCGCCTACGAGCAGTACTTC
few | TRBD2 | TRBJ2-3 | TRBV11-2 | CASSRLAGVDTQYF | TGTGCCAGCAGCCGACTAGCGGGAGTAGATACGCAGTATTTT
few | NA | TRBJ2-7 | TRBV12-3/TRBV12-4 | CASSWFNEQYF | TGTGCCAGCAGTTGGTTTAACGAGCAGTACTTC
NA | NA | TRBJ2-4 | TRBV3-1 | CASSPRGRRNIQYF | TGTGCCAGCAGCCCTAGGGGCCGTCGAAACATTCAGTACTTC
few | TRBD2 | TRBJ2-3 | TRBV4-1 | CASSQGPRASGDHRLAQYF | TGCGCCAGCAGCCAAGGCCCACGAGCTAGCGGGGATCACAGGCTGGCGCAGTATTTT
few | NA | TRBJ1-5 | TRBV12-3/TRBV12-4 | CASIKGAGPGQPQHF | TGTGCCAGCATTAAAGGGGCAGGGCCTGGGCAGCCCCAGCATTTT
once | NA | TRBJ1-5 | TRBV5-6 | CASSLGGRGADQPQHF | TGTGCCAGCAGCTTGGGGGGTCGGGGGGCGGATCAGCCCCAGCATTTT
NA | NA | TRBJ2-7 | TRBV7-9 | CASSGPSFGSYEQYF | TGTGCCAGCAGCGGGCCCTCCTTCGGGTCCTACGAGCAGTACTTC
few | NA | TRBJ2-7 | TRBV12-3/TRBV12-4 | CASSLSDSDEQYF | TGTGCCAGCAGCCTTTCGGATTCCGACGAGCAGTACTTC
NA | NA | TRBJ1-2 | TRBV29-1 | CSAFKASGYTF | TGCAGCGCCTTTAAGGCCTCTGGCTACACCTTC
NA | NA | TRBJ2-7 | TRBV20-1 | CSARVGTSSYEQYF | TGCAGTGCTAGAGTTGGAACTAGCAGCTACGAGCAGTACTTC
once | NA | TRBJ1-1 | TRBV12-3/TRBV12-4 | CASIGGWNTEAFF | TGTGCCAGCATTGGGGGCTGGAACACTGAAGCTTTCTTT
NA | NA | TRBJ2-2 | TRBV5-1 | CASGDNNGELFF | TGCGCCTCTGGGGACAACAACGGGGAGCTGTTTTTT
NA | NA | TRBJ2-1 | TRBV5-1 | CASSLTGESYNEQFF | TGCGCCAGCAGCTTGACGGGAGAATCCTACAATGAGCAGTTCTTC
few | NA | TRBJ2-7 | TRBV29-1 | CSVEDQGWEQYF | TGCAGCGTTGAAGATCAGGGTTGGGAGCAGTACTTC